The T cell receptor beta chain under discussion was sequenced for a study of cytomegalovirus exposure and HLA in healthy donors. Findings and limits, study-wide: As a later analysis revealed, most CMV-associated TCR beta chains appeared HLA-restricted.

13 Jbeta primers and 60 Vbeta primers were used for the PCR. The repertoire was sequenced with immunoSEQ multiplex PCR; TCRdb's copy has only in-frame clones and lacks some. Here the sample spans over 85,000 clones, around 8% being singletons. This clone was detected only a few times. Its specificity is unknown. This receptor was identified in a man in his fifties or sixties in good health and CMV-seronegative. Material: PBMCs.

As DNA, the CDR3 is TGTGCCAGCAGCTTACGTCCTTCTATCCCCTACGAGCAGTACTTC. Translated: CASSLRPSIPYEQYF. The gene calls are TRBV7-2 and TRBJ2-7; D uncertain. Germline V lookup: CDR1 SGHTA, CDR2 FQGNSA. The CDR3 is 15 residues long. V gave up 2 bases and J gave up 2 bases, with 13 bases separating them.